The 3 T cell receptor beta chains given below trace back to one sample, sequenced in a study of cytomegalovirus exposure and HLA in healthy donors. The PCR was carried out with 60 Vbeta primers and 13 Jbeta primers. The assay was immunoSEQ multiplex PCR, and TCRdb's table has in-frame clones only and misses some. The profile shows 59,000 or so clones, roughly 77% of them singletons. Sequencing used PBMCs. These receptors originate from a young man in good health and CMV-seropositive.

The CDR3 nucleotides read TGTGCCAGCAGCTTGACGCTAGACTATGGCTACACCTTC. Translating it yields CASSLTLDYGYTF. V is TRBV7-9 and J is TRBJ1-2; D is uncertain. CDR1 and CDR2 (germline): SEHNR, FQNEAQ (reference sequence). The V gene lost 3 bases and the J gene lost 3 bases, with 8 bases spanning the gap. The CDR3 length is 13 residues.

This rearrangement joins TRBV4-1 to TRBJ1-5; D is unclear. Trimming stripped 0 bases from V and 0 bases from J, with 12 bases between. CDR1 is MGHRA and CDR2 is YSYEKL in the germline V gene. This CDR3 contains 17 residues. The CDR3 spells CASSQEWRPDSNQPQHF. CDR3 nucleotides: TGCGCCAGCAGCCAAGAATGGAGGCCGGATAGCAATCAGCCCCAGCATTTT.

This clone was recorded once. Here the CDR3 reads CASSLVGGGRTEAFF. As DNA, the CDR3 is TGTGCCAGCAGTTTAGTCGGGGGAGGGAGGACTGAAGCTTTCTTT. The chain carries TRBV28 and TRBJ1-1, with D possibly TRBD1 on 5 matching bases. The CDR3 is 15 residues long. Germline assignment: CDR1 MDHEN and CDR2 SYDVKM. The ends were cut back, 2 bases at V and 5 bases at J, with 15 bases in the middle.